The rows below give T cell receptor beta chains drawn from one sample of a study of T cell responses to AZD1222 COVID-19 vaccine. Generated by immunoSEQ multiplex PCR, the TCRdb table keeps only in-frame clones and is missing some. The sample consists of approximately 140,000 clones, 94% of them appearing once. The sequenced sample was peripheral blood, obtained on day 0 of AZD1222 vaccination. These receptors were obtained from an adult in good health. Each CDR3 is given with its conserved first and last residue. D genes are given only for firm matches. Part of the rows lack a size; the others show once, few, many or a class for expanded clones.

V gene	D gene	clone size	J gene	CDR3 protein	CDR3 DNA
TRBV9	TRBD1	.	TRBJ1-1	CASSPRGQGYTEAFF	TGTGCCAGCAGCCCCAGGGGACAGGGATACACTGAAGCTTTCTTT
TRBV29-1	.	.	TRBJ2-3	CSVEEGDTQYF	TGCAGCGTTGAAGAAGGAGATACGCAGTATTTT
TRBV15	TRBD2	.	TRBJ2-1	CATSPLAGTYNEQFF	TGTGCCACCTCCCCGCTAGCGGGGACTTACAATGAGCAGTTCTTC
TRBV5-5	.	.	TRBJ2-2	CASSRVGTGELFF	TGTGCCAGCAGCCGGGTCGGAACCGGGGAGCTGTTTTTT
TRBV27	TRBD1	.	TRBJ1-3	CASSPGQGRNTIYF	TGTGCCAGCAGTCCCGGACAGGGTAGGAACACCATATATTTT
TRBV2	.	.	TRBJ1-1	CASRADSGNTEAFF	TGTGCCAGCAGAGCGGACAGCGGGAACACTGAAGCTTTCTTT
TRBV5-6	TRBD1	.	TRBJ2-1	CASSYTGGPNNEQFF	TGTGCCAGCAGCTACACAGGGGGCCCTAACAATGAGCAGTTCTTC
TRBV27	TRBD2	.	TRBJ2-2	CASRALAGGPSRELFF	TGTGCCAGCAGAGCCCTAGCGGGGGGGCCGAGCCGGGAGCTGTTTTTT
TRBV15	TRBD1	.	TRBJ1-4	CATSRNRQGPNEKLFF	TGTGCCACCAGCAGAAACCGACAGGGTCCGAATGAAAAACTGTTTTTT
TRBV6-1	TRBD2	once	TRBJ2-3	CASSDGVPGGPDTQYF	TGTGCCAGCAGTGATGGGGTCCCGGGAGGGCCAGATACGCAGTATTTT
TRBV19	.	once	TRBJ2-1	CASSIVRFNEQFF	TGTGCCAGTAGTATAGTGCGTTTCAATGAGCAGTTCTTC
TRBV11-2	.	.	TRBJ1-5	CASSPGPVSNQPQHF	TGTGCCAGCAGCCCTGGGCCAGTTAGCAATCAGCCCCAGCATTTT
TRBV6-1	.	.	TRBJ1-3	CASSEDYWGNTIYF	TGTGCCAGCAGTGAAGATTATTGGGGAAACACCATATATTTT
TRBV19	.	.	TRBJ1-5	CASSADRFGQPQHF	TGTGCCAGTAGCGCCGACAGGTTTGGCCAGCCCCAGCATTTT
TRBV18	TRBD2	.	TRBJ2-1	CASSPTSGSGNEQFF	TGTGCCAGCTCACCGACTAGCGGGAGTGGGAATGAGCAGTTCTTC
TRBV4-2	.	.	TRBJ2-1	CASSPPGTIRNEQFF	TGTGCCAGCAGCCCTCCCGGGACGATTCGCAATGAGCAGTTCTTC
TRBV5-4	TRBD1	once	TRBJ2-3	CASSLETGATDTQYF	TGTGCCAGCAGCTTGGAGACAGGGGCCACAGATACGCAGTATTTT
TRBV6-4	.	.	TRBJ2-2	CASSDSGLPGELFF	TGTGCCAGCAGTGACTCTGGTCTCCCCGGGGAGCTGTTTTTT
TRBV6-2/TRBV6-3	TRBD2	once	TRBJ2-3	CASSPRLAGGPWTDTQYF	TGTGCCAGCAGTCCGCGACTAGCGGGGGGGCCATGGACAGATACGCAGTATTTT
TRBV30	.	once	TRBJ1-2	CAWSTTGPAIGGYTF	TGTGCCTGGAGTACTACCGGGCCGGCGATCGGCGGCTACACCTTC
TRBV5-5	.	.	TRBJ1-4	CASSLNRPATNEKLFF	TGTGCCAGCAGCTTGAACAGACCTGCAACTAATGAAAAACTGTTTTTT